The 23 T cell receptor beta chains in this list originate from one sample, sequenced in a study of blood T cell repertoires in COVID-19 (dated by TCRdb to about 2020). The protocol used for the library was the immunoSEQ multiplex PCR assay. The source is immuneACCESS, and TCRdb retained only in-frame sequences with V and J called. Part of the clones is not carried over; for the studies checked, unresolved V genes explain less than half of this, and the remainder is unexplained. The sample has about 100,000 clones on record, about 93% of them singletons. 1% to 1.5% of the sample is in the top ten clones. Sequenced sample: peripheral blood. Receptors originate from a woman in her 30s with acute or convalescent COVID-19.

The rearrangement joins TRBV4-1 to TRBJ2-1; TRBD2 matches at 15 bases. J lost 9 bases, V lost 1 base, and 10 bases had no gene match. Looked up from germline, CDR1 is MGHRA and CDR2 is YSYEKL. The CDR3 runs 18 residues. The CDR3 DNA follows: TGCGCCAGCAGCCAAGGGGGACTAGCGGGAGGATCGAGGAGTGAGCAGTTCTTC. Amino acids: CASSQGGLAGGSRSEQFF.

The chain has TRBV11-2 and TRBJ2-7; 7 bases fit TRBD2. Trimming removed 5 bases from V and 4 bases from J; junction bases left unmatched: 11. This CDR3 has 15 residues. The germline gives CDR1 SGHAT, CDR2 FQNNGV. The CDR3 is CASSPPVGGVYEQYF. CDR3 DNA: TGTGCCAGCAGCCCACCGGTTGGGGGGGTTTACGAGCAGTACTTC.

The chain's CDR3 is CASSQRRGEIVNTEAFF. Written as DNA, the CDR3 is TGCGCCAGCAGCCAAAGAAGAGGTGAGATAGTGAACACTGAAGCTTTCTTT. The chain employs TRBV4-1 and TRBJ1-1; D is unclear. Germline loops: CDR1 MGHRA, CDR2 YSYEKL. V was clipped by 2 bases and J by 0 bases, with 16 bases between them. This CDR3 is built from 17 residues.

The chain links TRBV7-3 to TRBJ2-1; 14 bases are shared with TRBD2. Germline CDR1 SGHTA, CDR2 FQGTGA. The CDR3 extends over 16 amino acids. J gave up 8 bases and V 4 bases, and 7 bases lay outside the gene matches. CDR3 in amino acids: CASSSGTSGSFDEQFF. The CDR3 nucleotides are TGTGCCAGCAGCTCCGGGACTAGCGGGAGTTTCGATGAGCAGTTCTTC.

The chain is built from TRBV5-1 and TRBJ1-2; D may be TRBD1 (5 bases). Germline V gene lookup returns CDR1 SGHRS and CDR2 YFSETQ. The CDR3 sequence is 16 residues long. Trimming left V 4 bases short and J 2 bases short, with 18 bases between. The CDR3 spells CASSPAGHVGNYGYTF. CDR3 bases: TGCGCCAGCAGCCCTGCGGGGCACGTTGGGAACTATGGCTACACCTTC.

The rearrangement links TRBV7-2 to TRBJ2-4, with TRBD1 as a possible D gene (6 bases). Trimming left V 5 bases short and J 5 bases short, with 13 bases between. The CDR3 is made up of 14 amino acids. CDR1 and CDR2 from the germline V gene are SGHTA and FQGNSA. The CDR3 sequence: CASSSGQLQNIQYF. The CDR3 region has the DNA TGTGCCAGCAGCAGTGGACAGCTTCAAAACATTCAGTACTTC.

V and J are TRBV27 and TRBJ2-7; 7 positions agree with TRBD2. Germline loops: CDR1 MNHEY, CDR2 SMNVEV (reference sequence). The CDR3 spans 16 residues. V gave up 3 bases and J gave up 2 bases; unmatched junction bases: 10. CDR3 bases: TGTGCCAGCAGTTTTGTTGCGGGAGCGGTTACCTACGAGCAGTACTTC. It specifies CASSFVAGAVTYEQYF.

The chain recombines TRBV29-1 with TRBJ2-5; a weak D match, TRBD2 (5 bases). The CDR3 has 13 residues. Looked up from germline, CDR1 is SQVTM and CDR2 is ANQGSEA. Trimming took 8 bases from V and 1 from J, leaving 14 bases between them. CDR3 loop: CSLRGGFQETQYF. The DNA of the CDR3 is TGCAGCCTTCGAGGAGGTTTCCAAGAGACCCAGTACTTC.

The chain is built from TRBV4-3 and TRBJ1-6; D might be TRBD1 (5 bases). This CDR3 spans 15 amino acids. V lost 3 bases and J 5 bases, leaving 11 bases between the germline ends. The V gene's germline CDR1 is LGHNA and CDR2 YSLEER. The CDR3 nucleotides read TGCGCCAGCAGCCAGCAGGGAGGAGATAATTCACCCCTCCACTTT. As protein: CASSQQGGDNSPLHF.

This clone showed up just once. The chain has TRBV3-1 (or the pseudogene TRBV3-2) and TRBJ2-3; 8 bases are a match to TRBD2. CDR1 LGHDT and CDR2 YNNKEL come from the germline V gene (reference sequence). V was clipped by 0 bases and J by 2 bases; unmatched bases: 4. The CDR3 sequence is 16 residues long. The CDR3 DNA sequence: TGTGCCAGCAGCCAAGATGTAGCGGGGAACACAGATACGCAGTATTTT. This codes for CASSQDVAGNTDTQYF.

The chain recombines TRBV3-1 (or the pseudogene TRBV3-2) with TRBJ1-2; D call uncertain. The CDR3 runs 14 residues. CDR1 and CDR2 from the germline V gene are LGHDT and YNNKEL (reference sequence). The V end lost 2 bases, the J end lost 8 bases, and 15 bases lay between the germline ends. This CDR3 is CASSQLDRAGGYTF. CDR3 sequence (DNA): TGTGCCAGCAGCCAATTGGACCGCGCGGGGGGCTACACCTTC.

This chain uses TRBV5-1 with TRBJ1-2, with 11 bases identical to TRBD1. The CDR3 covers 17 residues. The germline gives CDR1 SGHRS, CDR2 YFSETQ. Trimming removed 1 base from V and 0 bases from J; junction bases left unmatched: 5. DNA for the CDR3: TGCGCCAGCAGCTTGTCAGGACAGGGGGCATCTAACTATGGCTACACCTTC. It yields the protein CASSLSGQGASNYGYTF.

The V gene is TRBV10-1, the J gene TRBJ1-1; TRBD1 matches 8 bases. The CDR3 runs to 15 residues. J gave up 4 bases and V 0 bases, and 4 bases lay outside the gene matches. CDR1 and CDR2 from the germline V gene are WNHNN and SYGVQD (reference sequence). The CDR3, as DNA: TGCGCCAGCAGTGAGTCGCGGACAGGGTTCACTGAAGCTTTCTTT. It yields the protein CASSESRTGFTEAFF.

This clone was seen just once. This chain links TRBV28 with TRBJ1-2; possibly TRBD1 for D (5 bases). The CDR3 consists of 15 residues. V lost 3 bases and J lost 6, with 17 bases in between. The germline CDR1 and CDR2 sequences are MDHEN and SYDVKM. This CDR3 reads CASSLQSRDSDGYTF. CDR3 sequence (DNA): TGTGCCAGCAGTTTGCAATCCAGGGACTCTGATGGCTACACCTTC.

The V and J genes are TRBV28 and TRBJ2-7, with no clear D. The V and J ends lost 3 bases and 6 bases respectively, with 12 bases between them. The CDR3 is made up of 13 amino acids. Per the germline V gene, CDR1 is MDHEN and CDR2 is SYDVKM. CDR3 sequence reads: CASSFPGLSEQYF. CDR3 sequence (DNA): TGTGCCAGCAGTTTCCCCGGGTTGAGCGAGCAGTACTTC. The whole variable domain, remainder taken from reference TRBV28 and TRBJ2-7, is DVKVTQSSRYLVKRTGEKVFLECVQDMDHENMFWYRQDPGLGLRLIYFSYDVKMKEKGDIPEGYSVSREKKERFSLILESASTNQTSMYLCASSFPGLSEQYFGPGTRLTVT.

This rearrangement joins TRBV28 to TRBJ1-2; D perhaps matches TRBD1 (5 bases). Germline V CDR1 and CDR2: MDHEN, SYDVKM. This CDR3 comprises 13 residues. V was pared by 6 bases and J by 2 bases, with 10 bases between. DNA of the CDR3: TGTGCCAGCAGCGTCGCAGGGAACTATGGCTACACCTTC. It translates to CASSVAGNYGYTF.

The gene calls are TRBV7-9 and TRBJ1-2; 7 bases are a match to TRBD1. V trimming: 7 bases; J trimming: 4 bases; junction bases outside the gene matches: 12. The CDR3 contains 15 residues. CDR1 and CDR2 (germline): SEHNR, FQNEAQ (reference sequence). CDR3 region: CASKIGTAHPYGYTF. The CDR3 DNA follows: TGTGCCAGCAAGATCGGGACAGCCCACCCCTATGGCTACACCTTC.

The J gene is TRBJ2-5, the V gene TRBV10-2, with unresolved D. The CDR3 has 13 amino acids. V shed 6 bases and J shed 6 bases, with 14 bases lying between them. Germline V lookup: CDR1 WSHSY, CDR2 SAAADI. The CDR3 region has the DNA TGCGCCAGCAGAAACTCCGTTGGTCAGACCCAGTACTTC. Translating gives CASRNSVGQTQYF.

The chain has TRBV18 and TRBJ2-1; TRBD2 aligns across 14 bases. Trimming took 4 bases from V and 0 from J; bases not matched to a gene: 8. Germline lookup yields CDR1 KGHSH and CDR2 LQKENI. This CDR3 region has 19 residues. The CDR3 DNA reads as TGTGCCAGCTCACTACGGACTAGCGGGGGGAACCCCTCCTACAATGAGCAGTTCTTC. Amino acid sequence: CASSLRTSGGNPSYNEQFF. Together with reference TRBV18 and TRBJ2-1, the CDR3 gives the full variable domain: NAGVMQNPRHLVRRRGQEARLRCSPMKGHSHVYWYRQLPEEGLKFMVYLQKENIIDESGMPKERFSAEFPKEGPSILRIQQVVRGDSAAYFCASSLRTSGGNPSYNEQFFGPGTRLTVL.

This chain joins TRBV5-1 and TRBJ2-5, with 9 bases matching TRBD1. The CDR3 runs 16 residues. Germline V gives CDR1 SGHRS, CDR2 YFSETQ. The junction had 12 bases not matched to a gene; V was cut back by 6 bases and J by 3 bases. CDR3: CASNPLGQGNKETQYF. As DNA, the CDR3 is TGCGCCAGCAACCCCTTGGGACAGGGTAACAAAGAGACCCAGTACTTC.

This chain connects TRBV25-1 to TRBJ1-2; D not resolved. Trimming took 1 base from V and 2 from J, leaving 5 bases between them. CDR3 length: 13 amino acids. The germline V gene encodes CDR1 MGHDK and CDR2 SYGVNS. The CDR3 DNA sequence: TGTGCCAGCAGTGAATCCGGGAACTATGGCTACACCTTC. Amino acid sequence: CASSESGNYGYTF.

The count of this clone is one. The chain uses TRBV10-3 and TRBJ1-2, with 7 bases identical to TRBD1. Losses at the gene ends were 4 bases for V and 2 bases for J; bases not matched to a gene: 7. Germline V gene sequence: CDR1 ENHRY, CDR2 SYGVKD. The CDR3 extends over 15 amino acids. The CDR3 DNA sequence: TGTGCCATCAGTGGGGGACAGCAAGAAAACTATGGCTACACCTTC. This sequence encodes CAISGGQQENYGYTF.

This chain connects TRBV6-5 to TRBJ1-3; possibly TRBD1 for D (5 bases). CDR1 is MNHEY and CDR2 is SVGAGI in the germline V gene. The CDR3 spans 14 residues. The ends were cut back, 6 bases at V and 6 bases at J, with 15 bases in the middle. Written as DNA, the CDR3 is TGTGCCAGCAGGCTACAGGAGTTCTTAAACACCATATATTTT. This translates into CASRLQEFLNTIYF.